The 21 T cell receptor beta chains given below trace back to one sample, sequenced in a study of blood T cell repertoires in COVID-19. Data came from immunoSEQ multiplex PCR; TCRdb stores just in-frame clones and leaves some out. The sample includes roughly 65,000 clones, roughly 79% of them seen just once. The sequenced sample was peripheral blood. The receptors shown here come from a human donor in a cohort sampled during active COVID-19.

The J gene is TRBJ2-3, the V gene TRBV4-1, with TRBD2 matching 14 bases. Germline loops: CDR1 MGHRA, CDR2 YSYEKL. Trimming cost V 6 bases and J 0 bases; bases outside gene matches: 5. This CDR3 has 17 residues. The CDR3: CASSWTSGGPSTDTQYF. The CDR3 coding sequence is TGCGCCAGCAGTTGGACTAGCGGGGGGCCTAGCACAGATACGCAGTATTTT.

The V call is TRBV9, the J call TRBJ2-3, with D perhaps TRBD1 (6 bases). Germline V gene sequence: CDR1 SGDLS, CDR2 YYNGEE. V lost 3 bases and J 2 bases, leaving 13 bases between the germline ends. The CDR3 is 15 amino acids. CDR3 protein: CASSGEGGDTDTQYF. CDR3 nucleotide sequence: TGTGCCAGCAGCGGCGAAGGGGGAGACACAGATACGCAGTATTTT.

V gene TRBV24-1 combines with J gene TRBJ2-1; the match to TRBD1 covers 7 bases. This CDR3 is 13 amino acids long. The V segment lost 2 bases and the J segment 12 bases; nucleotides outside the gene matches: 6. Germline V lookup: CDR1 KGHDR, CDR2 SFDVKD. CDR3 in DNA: TGTGCCACCAGTGATTGGGACAGTCAGGGGCAGTTCTTC. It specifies CATSDWDSQGQFF.

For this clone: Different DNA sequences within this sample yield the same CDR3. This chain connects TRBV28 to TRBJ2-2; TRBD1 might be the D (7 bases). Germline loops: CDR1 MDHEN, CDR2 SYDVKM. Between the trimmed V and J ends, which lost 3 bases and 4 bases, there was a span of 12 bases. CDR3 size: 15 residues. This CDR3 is CASSLAGGSTGELFF. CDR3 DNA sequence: TGTGCCAGCAGTTTGGCAGGGGGGAGCACCGGGGAGCTGTTTTTT.

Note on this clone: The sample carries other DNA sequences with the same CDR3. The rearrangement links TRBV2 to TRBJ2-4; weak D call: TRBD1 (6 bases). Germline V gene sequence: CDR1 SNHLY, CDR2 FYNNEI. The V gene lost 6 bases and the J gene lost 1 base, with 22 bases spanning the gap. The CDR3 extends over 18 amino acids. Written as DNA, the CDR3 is TGTGCCAGCAGACCGGGGCAGGGGTCCTCTAGGGCCAAAAACATTCAGTACTTC. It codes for CASRPGQGSSRAKNIQYF.

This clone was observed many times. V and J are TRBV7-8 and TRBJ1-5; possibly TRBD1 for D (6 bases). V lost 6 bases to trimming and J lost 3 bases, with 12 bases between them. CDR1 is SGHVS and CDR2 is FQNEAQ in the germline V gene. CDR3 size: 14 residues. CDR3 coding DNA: TGTGCCAGCAGTCCACAGGGAGTCAATCAGCCCCAGCATTTT. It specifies CASSPQGVNQPQHF.

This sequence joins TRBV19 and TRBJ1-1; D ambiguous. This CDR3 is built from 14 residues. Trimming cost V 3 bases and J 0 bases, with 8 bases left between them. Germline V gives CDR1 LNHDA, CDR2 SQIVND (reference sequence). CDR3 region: CASSMKRMNTEAFF. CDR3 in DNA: TGTGCCAGTAGTATGAAGCGAATGAACACTGAAGCTTTCTTT.

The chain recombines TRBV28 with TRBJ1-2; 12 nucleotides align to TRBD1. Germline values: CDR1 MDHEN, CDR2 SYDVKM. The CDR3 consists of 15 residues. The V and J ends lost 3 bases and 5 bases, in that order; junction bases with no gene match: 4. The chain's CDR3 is CASSFGTGGGYGYTF. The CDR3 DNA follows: TGTGCCAGCAGTTTTGGGACAGGGGGCGGGTATGGCTACACCTTC.

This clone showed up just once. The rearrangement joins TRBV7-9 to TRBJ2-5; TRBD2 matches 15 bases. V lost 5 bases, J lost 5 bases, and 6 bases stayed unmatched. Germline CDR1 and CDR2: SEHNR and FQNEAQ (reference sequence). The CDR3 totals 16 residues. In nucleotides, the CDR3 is TGTGCCAGCAGCCCAAGGACTAGCGGGAGGGTGGAGACCCAGTACTTC. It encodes CASSPRTSGRVETQYF. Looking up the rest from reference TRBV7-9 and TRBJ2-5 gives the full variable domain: DTGVSQNPRHKITKRGQNVTFRCDPISEHNRLYWYRQTLGQGPEFLTYFQNEAQLEKSRLLSDRFSAERPKGSFSTLEIQRTEQGDSAMYLCASSPRTSGRVETQYFGPGTRLLVL.

The CDR3 DNA reads as TGTGCCAGCGTCGGTAGCCGGCACGAGCAGTACTTC. It is translated as CASVGSRHEQYF. The gene calls are TRBV28 and TRBJ2-7; D is unclear. The length of the CDR3 is 12 residues. Germline loops: CDR1 MDHEN, CDR2 SYDVKM. V was clipped by 8 bases and J by 5 bases, with 13 bases between them.

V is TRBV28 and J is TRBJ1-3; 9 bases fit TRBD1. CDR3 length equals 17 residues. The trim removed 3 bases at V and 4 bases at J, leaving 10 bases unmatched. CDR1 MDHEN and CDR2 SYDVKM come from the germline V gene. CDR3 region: CASSLGQGLVGGNTIYF. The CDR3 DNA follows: TGTGCCAGCAGTTTGGGACAGGGATTAGTGGGAGGAAACACCATATATTTT.

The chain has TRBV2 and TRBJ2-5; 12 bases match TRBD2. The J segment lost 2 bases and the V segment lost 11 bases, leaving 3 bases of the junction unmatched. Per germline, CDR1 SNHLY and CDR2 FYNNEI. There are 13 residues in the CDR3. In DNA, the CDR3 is TGTGCCCTAGCGGGAGGGCTGCAAGAGACCCAGTACTTC. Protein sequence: CALAGGLQETQYF.

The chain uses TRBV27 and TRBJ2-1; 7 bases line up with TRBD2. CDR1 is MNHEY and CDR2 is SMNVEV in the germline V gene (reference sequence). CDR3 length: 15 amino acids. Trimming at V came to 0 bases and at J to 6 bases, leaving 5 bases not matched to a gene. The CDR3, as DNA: TGTGCCAGCAGTTTATCTGCGGGAGTGGGCAATGAGCAGTTCTTC. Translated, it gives CASSLSAGVGNEQFF.

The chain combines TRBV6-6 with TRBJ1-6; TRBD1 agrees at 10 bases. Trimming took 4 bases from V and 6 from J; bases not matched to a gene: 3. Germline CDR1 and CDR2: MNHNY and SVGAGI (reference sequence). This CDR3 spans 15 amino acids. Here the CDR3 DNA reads TGTGCCAGCAGTTTACGGGACAGGGGTAATTCACCCCTCCACTTT. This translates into CASSLRDRGNSPLHF.

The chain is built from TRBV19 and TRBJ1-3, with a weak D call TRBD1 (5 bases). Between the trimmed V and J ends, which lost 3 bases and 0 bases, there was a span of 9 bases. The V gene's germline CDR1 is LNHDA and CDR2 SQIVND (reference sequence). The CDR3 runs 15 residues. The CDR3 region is CASSIGHHSGNTIYF. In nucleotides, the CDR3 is TGTGCCAGTAGTATCGGACACCACTCTGGAAACACCATATATTTT.

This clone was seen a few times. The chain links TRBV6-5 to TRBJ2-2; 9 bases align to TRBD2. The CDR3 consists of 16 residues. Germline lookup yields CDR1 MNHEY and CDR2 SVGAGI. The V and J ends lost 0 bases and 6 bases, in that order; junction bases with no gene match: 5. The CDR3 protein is CASSYSVTSGPGELFF. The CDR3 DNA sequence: TGTGCCAGCAGTTACTCGGTGACTAGCGGTCCCGGGGAGCTGTTTTTT.

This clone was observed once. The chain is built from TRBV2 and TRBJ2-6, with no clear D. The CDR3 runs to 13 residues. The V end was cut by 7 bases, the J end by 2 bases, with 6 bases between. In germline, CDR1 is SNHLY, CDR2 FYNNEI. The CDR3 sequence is CASTLAGANVLTF. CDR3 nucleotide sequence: TGTGCCAGCACTTTAGCTGGGGCCAACGTCCTGACTTTC.

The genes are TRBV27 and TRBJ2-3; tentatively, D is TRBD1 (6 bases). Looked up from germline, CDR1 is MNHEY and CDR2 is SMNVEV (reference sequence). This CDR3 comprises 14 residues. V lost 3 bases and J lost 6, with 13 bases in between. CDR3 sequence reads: CASSLGRRGDTQYF. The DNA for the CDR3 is TGTGCCAGCAGTTTGGGACGTAGGGGGGATACGCAGTATTTT.

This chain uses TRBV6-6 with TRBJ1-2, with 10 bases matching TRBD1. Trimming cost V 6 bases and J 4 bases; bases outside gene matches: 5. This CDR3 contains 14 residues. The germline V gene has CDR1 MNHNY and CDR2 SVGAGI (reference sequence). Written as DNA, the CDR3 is TGTGCCAGCAGCTCGGGACAGGGGTCCTATGGCTACACCTTC. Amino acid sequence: CASSSGQGSYGYTF.

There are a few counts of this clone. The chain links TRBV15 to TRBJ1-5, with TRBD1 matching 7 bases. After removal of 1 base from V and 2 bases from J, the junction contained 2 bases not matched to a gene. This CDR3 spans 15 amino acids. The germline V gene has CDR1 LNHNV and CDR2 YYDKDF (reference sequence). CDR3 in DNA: TGTGCCACCAGCAGAGCGGGGACAGGCAATCAGCCCCAGCATTTT. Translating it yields CATSRAGTGNQPQHF.

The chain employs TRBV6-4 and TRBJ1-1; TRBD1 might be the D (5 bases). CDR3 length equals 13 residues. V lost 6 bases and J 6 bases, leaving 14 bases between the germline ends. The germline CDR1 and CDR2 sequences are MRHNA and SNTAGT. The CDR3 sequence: CASSAQPGSEAFF. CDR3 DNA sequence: TGTGCCAGCAGCGCCCAACCAGGGTCTGAAGCTTTCTTT.